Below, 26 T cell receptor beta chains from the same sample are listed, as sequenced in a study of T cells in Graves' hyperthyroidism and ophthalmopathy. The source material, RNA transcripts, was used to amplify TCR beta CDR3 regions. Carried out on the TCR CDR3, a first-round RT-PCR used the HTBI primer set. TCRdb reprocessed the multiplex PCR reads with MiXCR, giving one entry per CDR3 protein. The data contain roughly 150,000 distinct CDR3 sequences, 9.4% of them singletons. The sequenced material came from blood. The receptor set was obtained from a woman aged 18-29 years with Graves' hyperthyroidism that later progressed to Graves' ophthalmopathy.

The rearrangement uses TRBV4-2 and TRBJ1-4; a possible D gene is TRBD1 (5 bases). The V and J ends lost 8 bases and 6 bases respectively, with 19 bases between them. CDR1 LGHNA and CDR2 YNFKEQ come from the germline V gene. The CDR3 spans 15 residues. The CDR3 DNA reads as TGTGCCAGCCAAGACGGACAAATCACCCATGAAAAACTGTTTTTT. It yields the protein CASQDGQITHEKLFF.

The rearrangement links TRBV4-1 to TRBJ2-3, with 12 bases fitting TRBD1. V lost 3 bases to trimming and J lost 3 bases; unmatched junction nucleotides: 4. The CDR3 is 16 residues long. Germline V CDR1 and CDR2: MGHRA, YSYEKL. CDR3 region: CASSQGTGGWTDTQYF. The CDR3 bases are TGCGCCAGCAGCCAGGGGACAGGGGGCTGGACAGATACGCAGTATTTT.

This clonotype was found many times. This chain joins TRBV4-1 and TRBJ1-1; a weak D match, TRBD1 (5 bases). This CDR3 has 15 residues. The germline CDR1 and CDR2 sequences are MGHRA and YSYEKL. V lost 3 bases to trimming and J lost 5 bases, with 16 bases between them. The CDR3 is CASSHPRGRRTEAFF. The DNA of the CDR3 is TGCGCCAGCAGCCACCCTAGGGGTAGGCGGACTGAAGCTTTCTTT.

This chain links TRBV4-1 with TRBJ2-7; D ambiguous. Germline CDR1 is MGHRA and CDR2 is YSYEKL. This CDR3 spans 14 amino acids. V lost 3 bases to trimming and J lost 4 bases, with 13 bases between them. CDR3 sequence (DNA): TGCGCCAGCAGCCAGGGCGTATCCTATTACGAGCAGTACTTC. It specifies CASSQGVSYYEQYF.

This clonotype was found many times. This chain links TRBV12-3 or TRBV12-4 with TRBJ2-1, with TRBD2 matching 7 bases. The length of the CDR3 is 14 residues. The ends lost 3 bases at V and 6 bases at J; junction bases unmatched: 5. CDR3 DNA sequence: TGTGCCAGCAGTTTGGAGGGAGGGCGCAATGAGCAGTTCTTC. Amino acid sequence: CASSLEGGRNEQFF.

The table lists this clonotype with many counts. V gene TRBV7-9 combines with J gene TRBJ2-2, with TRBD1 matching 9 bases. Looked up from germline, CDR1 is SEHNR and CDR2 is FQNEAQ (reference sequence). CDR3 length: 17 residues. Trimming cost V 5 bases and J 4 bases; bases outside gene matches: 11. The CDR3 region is CASSPLGTGRATGELFF. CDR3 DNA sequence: TGTGCCAGCAGCCCTCTAGGGACAGGGCGAGCCACCGGGGAGCTGTTTTTT.

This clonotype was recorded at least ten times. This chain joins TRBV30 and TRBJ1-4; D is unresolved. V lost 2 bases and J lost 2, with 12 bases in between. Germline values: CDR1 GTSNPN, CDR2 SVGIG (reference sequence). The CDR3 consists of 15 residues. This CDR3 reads CAWSRGGSTNEKLFF. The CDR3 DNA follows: TGTGCCTGGAGTCGGGGAGGGAGTACTAATGAAAAACTGTTTTTT.

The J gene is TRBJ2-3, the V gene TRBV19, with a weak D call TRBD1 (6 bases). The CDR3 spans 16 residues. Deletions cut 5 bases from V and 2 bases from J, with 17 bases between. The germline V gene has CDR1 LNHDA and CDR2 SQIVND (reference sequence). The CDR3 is CASSLSGQRITDTQYF. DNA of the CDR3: TGTGCCAGTAGTTTGTCCGGACAGCGAATCACAGATACGCAGTATTTT.

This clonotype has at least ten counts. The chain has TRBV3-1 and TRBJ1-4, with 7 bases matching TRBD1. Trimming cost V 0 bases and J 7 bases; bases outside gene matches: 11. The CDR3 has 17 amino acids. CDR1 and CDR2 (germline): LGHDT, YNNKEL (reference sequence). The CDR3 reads CASSQDHRGGTGEKLFF. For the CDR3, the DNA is TGTGCCAGCAGCCAAGATCACAGGGGTGGGACGGGTGAAAAACTGTTTTTT. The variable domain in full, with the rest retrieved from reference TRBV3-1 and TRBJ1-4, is DTAVSQTPKYLVTQMGNDKSIKCEQNLGHDTMYWYKQDSKKFLKIMFSYNNKELIINETVPNRFSPKSPDKAHLNLHINSLELGDSAVYFCASSQDHRGGTGEKLFFGSGTQLSVL.

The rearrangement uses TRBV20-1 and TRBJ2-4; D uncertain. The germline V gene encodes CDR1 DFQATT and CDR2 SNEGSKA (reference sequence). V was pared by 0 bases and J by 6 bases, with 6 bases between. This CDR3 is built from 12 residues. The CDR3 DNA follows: TGCAGTGCTAGAGATCTCGGAAACATTCAGTACTTC. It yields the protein CSARDLGNIQYF.

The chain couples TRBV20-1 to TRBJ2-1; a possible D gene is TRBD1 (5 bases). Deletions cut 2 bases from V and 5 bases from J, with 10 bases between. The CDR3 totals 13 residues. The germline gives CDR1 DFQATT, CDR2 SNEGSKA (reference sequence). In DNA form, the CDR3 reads TGCAGTGCTAGAAGCAGGGTAAACAATGAGCAGTTCTTC. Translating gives CSARSRVNNEQFF.

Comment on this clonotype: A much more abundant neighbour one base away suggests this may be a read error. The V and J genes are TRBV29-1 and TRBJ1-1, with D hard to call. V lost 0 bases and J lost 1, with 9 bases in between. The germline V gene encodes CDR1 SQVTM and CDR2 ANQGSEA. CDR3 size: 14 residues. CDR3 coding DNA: TGCAGCGTTGAAGATTGGGCCGGGAACACTGAAGCTTTCTTT. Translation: CSVEDWAGNTEAFF.

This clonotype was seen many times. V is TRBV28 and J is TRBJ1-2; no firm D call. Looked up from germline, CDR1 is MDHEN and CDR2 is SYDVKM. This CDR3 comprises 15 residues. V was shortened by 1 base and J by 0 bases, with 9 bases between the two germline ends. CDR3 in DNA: TGTGCCAGCAGTTTATTTGCGGTAGCTAACTATGGCTACACCTTC. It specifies CASSLFAVANYGYTF.

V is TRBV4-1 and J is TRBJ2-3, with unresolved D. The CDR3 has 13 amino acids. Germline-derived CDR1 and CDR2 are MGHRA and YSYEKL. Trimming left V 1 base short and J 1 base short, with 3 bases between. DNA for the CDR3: TGCGCCAGCAGCCAAGCGGGCACAGATACGCAGTATTTT. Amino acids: CASSQAGTDTQYF.

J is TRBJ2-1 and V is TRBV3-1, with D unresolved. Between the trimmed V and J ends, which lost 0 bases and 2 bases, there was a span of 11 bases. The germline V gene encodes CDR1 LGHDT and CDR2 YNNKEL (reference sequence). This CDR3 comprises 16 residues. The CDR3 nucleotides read TGTGCCAGCAGCCAAGAAATTGGGATAACCTACAATGAGCAGTTCTTC. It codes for CASSQEIGITYNEQFF.

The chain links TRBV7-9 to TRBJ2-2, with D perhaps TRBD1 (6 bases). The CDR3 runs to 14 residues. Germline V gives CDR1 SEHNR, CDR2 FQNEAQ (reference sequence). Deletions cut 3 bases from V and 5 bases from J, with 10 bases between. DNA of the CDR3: TGTGCCAGCAGCTTGGGACACCGGACCGGGGAGCTGTTTTTT. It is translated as CASSLGHRTGELFF.

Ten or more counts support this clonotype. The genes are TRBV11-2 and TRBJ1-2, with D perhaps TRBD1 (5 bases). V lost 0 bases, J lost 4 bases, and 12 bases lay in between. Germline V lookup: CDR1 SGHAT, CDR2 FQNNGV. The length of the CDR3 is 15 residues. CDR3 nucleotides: TGTGCCAGCAGCTTAGAGGTCGGGGCTGGCTATGGCTACACCTTC. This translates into CASSLEVGAGYGYTF.

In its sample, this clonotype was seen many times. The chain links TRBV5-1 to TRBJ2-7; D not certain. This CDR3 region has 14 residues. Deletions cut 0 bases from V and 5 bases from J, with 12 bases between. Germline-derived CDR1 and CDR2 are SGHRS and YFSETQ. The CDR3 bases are TGCGCCAGCAGCTTGGAGGGCCCTGCCCACGAGCAGTACTTC. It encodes CASSLEGPAHEQYF.

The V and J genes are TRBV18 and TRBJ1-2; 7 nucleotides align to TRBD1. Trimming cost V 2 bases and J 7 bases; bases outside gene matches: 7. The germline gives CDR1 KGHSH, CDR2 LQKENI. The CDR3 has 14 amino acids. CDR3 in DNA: TGTGCCAGCTCACCAGGGAGACAGGGAGGTGGCTACACCTTC. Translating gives CASSPGRQGGGYTF.

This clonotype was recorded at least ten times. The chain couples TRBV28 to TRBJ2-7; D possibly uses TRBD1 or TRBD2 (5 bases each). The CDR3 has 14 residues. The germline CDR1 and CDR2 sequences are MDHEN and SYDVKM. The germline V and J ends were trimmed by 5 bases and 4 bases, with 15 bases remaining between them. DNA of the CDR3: TGTGCCAGCAGTCTCCCGGGACGGAAATACGAGCAGTACTTC. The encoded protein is CASSLPGRKYEQYF.

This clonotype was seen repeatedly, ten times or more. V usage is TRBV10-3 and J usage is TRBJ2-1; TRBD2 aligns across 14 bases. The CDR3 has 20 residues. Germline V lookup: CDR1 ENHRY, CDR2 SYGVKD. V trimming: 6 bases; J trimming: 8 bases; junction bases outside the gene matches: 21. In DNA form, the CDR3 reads TGTGCCATCAGCCCCTCCGTGGGACTAGCGGGAGATGGGCAATTCGATGAGCAGTTCTTC. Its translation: CAISPSVGLAGDGQFDEQFF.

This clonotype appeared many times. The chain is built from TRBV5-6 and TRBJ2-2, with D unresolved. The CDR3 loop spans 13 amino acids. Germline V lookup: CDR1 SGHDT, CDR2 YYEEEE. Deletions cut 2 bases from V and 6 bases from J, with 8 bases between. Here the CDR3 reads CASSFWLSGELFF. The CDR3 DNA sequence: TGTGCCAGCAGCTTTTGGTTGTCCGGGGAGCTGTTTTTT.

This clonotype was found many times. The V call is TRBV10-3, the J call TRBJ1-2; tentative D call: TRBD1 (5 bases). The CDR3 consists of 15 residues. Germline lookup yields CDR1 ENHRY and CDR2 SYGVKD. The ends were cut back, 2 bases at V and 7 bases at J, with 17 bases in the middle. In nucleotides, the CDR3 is TGTGCCATCAGTGAGGCGGAGAGGGGTCCTAGTGGCTACACCTTC. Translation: CAISEAERGPSGYTF.

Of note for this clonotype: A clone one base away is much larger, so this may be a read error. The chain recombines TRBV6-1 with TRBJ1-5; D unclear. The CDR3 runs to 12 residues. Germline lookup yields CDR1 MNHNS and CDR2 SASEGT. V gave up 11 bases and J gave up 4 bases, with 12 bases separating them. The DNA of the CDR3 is TGTGCCGGCAAAGTGAGAAATCAGCCCCAGCATTTT. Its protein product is CAGKVRNQPQHF.

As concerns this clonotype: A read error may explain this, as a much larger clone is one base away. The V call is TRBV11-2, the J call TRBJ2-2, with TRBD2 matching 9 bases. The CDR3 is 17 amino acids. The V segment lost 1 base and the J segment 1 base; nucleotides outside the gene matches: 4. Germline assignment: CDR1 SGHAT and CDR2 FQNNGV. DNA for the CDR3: TGTGCCAGCAGCTTAGTACAGACTAGCGGGAACACCGGGGAGCTGTTTTTT. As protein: CASSLVQTSGNTGELFF.

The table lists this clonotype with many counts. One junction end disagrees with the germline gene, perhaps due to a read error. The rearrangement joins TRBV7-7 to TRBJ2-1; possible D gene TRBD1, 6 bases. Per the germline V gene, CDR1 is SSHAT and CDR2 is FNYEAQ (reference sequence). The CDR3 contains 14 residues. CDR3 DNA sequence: TGTGCTAGCAGCCCCAGGACAGCGTACAATGAGCAGTTCTTC. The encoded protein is CASSPRTAYNEQFF.